Each of the 21 T cell receptor beta chains below was sequenced from the same sample in a study of T cell responses to AZD1222 COVID-19 vaccine. Sequencing used immunoSEQ multiplex PCR; TCRdb keeps in-frame clones, though not all of them. The sample has under 150,000 clones; approximately 90% are singletons. Sample: peripheral blood, taken on day 0 of AZD1222 vaccination. These receptors were collected from an adult in good health.

This sequence joins TRBV11-2 and TRBJ2-1, with a weak D call TRBD2 (6 bases). Trimming left V 4 bases short and J 3 bases short, with 13 bases between. This CDR3 region has 15 residues. The germline CDR1 and CDR2 sequences are SGHAT and FQNNGV. Here the CDR3 DNA reads TGTGCCAGCAGCTCATGGCGGGACTTCTACAATGAGCAGTTCTTC. This codes for CASSSWRDFYNEQFF.

The rearrangement links TRBV11-2 to TRBJ2-3, with D unresolved. CDR1 is SGHAT, CDR2 FQNNGV, per germline. Trimming left V 5 bases short and J 3 bases short, with 9 bases between. The CDR3 sequence is 13 residues long. The CDR3 loop is CASSRSPTDTQYF. In nucleotides, the CDR3 is TGTGCCAGCAGCCGTTCGCCGACAGATACGCAGTATTTT.

The J gene is TRBJ1-5, the V gene TRBV30, with 7 positions matching TRBD1. This CDR3 is built from 14 residues. J gave up 6 bases and V 8 bases, and 13 bases lay outside the gene matches. Germline V CDR1 and CDR2: GTSNPN, SVGIG (reference sequence). This CDR3 reads CAARGQGLSQPQHF. The CDR3 bases are TGTGCCGCGAGGGGGCAGGGTCTTTCTCAGCCCCAGCATTTT.

This chain connects TRBV19 to TRBJ2-5; D is tentatively TRBD1 or TRBD2 (7 bases each). CDR3 size: 15 residues. The germline V gene encodes CDR1 LNHDA and CDR2 SQIVND (reference sequence). Trimming took off 4 bases at V and 5 bases at J, with 17 bases between the two ends. The CDR3 sequence is CASSTPTGRGETQYF. The CDR3 nucleotides are TGTGCCAGTAGTACTCCGACAGGGAGGGGGGAGACCCAGTACTTC.

The rearrangement links TRBV6-6 to TRBJ2-5; 8 bases fit TRBD2. This CDR3 is built from 15 residues. Per the germline V gene, CDR1 is MNHNY and CDR2 is SVGAGI (reference sequence). V lost 6 bases and J lost 5; bases outside the gene matches: 11. This CDR3 reads CASRRPGLGRETQYF. In DNA form, the CDR3 reads TGTGCCAGCAGACGGCCGGGACTAGGTCGGGAGACCCAGTACTTC.

This chain uses TRBV24-1 with TRBJ2-5; D perhaps matches TRBD2 (5 bases). The CDR3 totals 13 residues. V gave up 10 bases and J gave up 3 bases, with 14 bases separating them. CDR1 and CDR2 (germline): KGHDR, SFDVKD. CDR3 residues: CATSGGNEETQYF. The CDR3 DNA reads as TGTGCCACGTCCGGAGGAAACGAAGAGACCCAGTACTTC.

This chain uses TRBV21-1 with TRBJ1-2. TRBV21-1 is noted as a pseudogene. The CDR3 extends over 16 amino acids. Written as DNA, the CDR3 is TGTGCCAGCAGCAAAGAATTAGGGCAGGCTAACTATGGCTACACCTTC. Its protein product is CASSKELGQANYGYTF.

The chain employs TRBV5-3 and TRBJ2-1; 13 nucleotides match TRBD2. TRBV5-3 is noted as an ORF with a role that remains uncertain. Unmatched junction bases numbered 4, after V lost 4 bases and J lost 3 bases. The CDR3 is 16 amino acids. DNA for the CDR3: TGTGCCAGAAGCCTAAGACTAGCGGGAGGCTACAATGAGCAGTTCTTC. Translating it yields CARSLRLAGGYNEQFF.

The CDR3 loop reads CASSLVGQPNYGYTF. DNA for the CDR3: TGTGCCAGCAGCCTAGTAGGACAGCCTAACTATGGCTACACCTTC. This rearrangement joins TRBV3-1 (or the pseudogene TRBV3-2) to TRBJ1-2; TRBD1 is a possible D gene (6 bases). CDR3 size: 15 residues. Germline V gene data show CDR1 as LGHDT and CDR2 as YNNKEL (reference sequence). Trimming shortened V by 4 bases and J by 0 bases, and 12 bases separated the two germline ends.

V gene TRBV19 combines with J gene TRBJ1-1; 9 bases fit TRBD1. The length of the CDR3 is 16 residues. Germline V gene lookup returns CDR1 LNHDA and CDR2 SQIVND (reference sequence). V gave up 8 bases and J gave up 0 bases; unmatched junction bases: 10. CDR3 loop: CASGGQGLRMNTEAFF. Here the CDR3 DNA reads TGTGCCAGTGGGGGACAGGGCCTAAGGATGAACACTGAAGCTTTCTTT.

The chain links TRBV7-6 to TRBJ1-4, with D unresolved. V was cut by 2 bases and J by 2 bases, with 18 bases left in between. CDR1 SGHVS and CDR2 FNYEAQ come from the germline V gene. CDR3 length equals 18 residues. Here the CDR3 reads CASSLIERLLGTNEKLFF. The CDR3 coding sequence is TGTGCCAGCAGCTTAATTGAACGTCTATTGGGTACTAATGAAAAACTGTTTTTT. Together with reference TRBV7-6 and TRBJ1-4, the CDR3 gives the full variable domain: GAGVSQSPRYKVTKRGQDVALRCDPISGHVSLYWYRQALGQGPEFLTYFNYEAQQDKSGLPNDRFSAERPEGSISTLTIQRTEQRDSAMYRCASSLIERLLGTNEKLFFGSGTQLSVL.

This clone was found a few times. The rearrangement joins TRBV10-3 to TRBJ1-1, with a possible D match to TRBD1 (6 bases). The CDR3 loop spans 15 amino acids. The ends were cut back, 7 bases at V and 4 bases at J, with 19 bases in the middle. Germline CDR1 reads ENHRY; CDR2 reads SYGVKD. The CDR3 DNA follows: TGTGCCATCAAAGAGGAGGGAGGGGGTTCCACTGAAGCTTTCTTT. It is translated as CAIKEEGGGSTEAFF.

The chain links TRBV27 to TRBJ1-3; no clear D. Trimming removed 4 bases at V and 0 bases at J, with 7 bases between. The CDR3 runs to 14 residues. Germline CDR1 is MNHEY and CDR2 is SMNVEV (reference sequence). CDR3 in amino acids: CASSSGSSGNTIYF. DNA for the CDR3: TGTGCCAGCAGTTCCGGAAGCTCTGGAAACACCATATATTTT.

V gene TRBV5-6 combines with J gene TRBJ1-1; 12 bases map to TRBD1. Per germline, CDR1 SGHDT and CDR2 YYEEEE. The CDR3 consists of 17 residues. Unmatched junction bases numbered 10, after V lost 4 bases and J lost 3 bases. The CDR3 region is CASSQGTGGRFDTEAFF. The CDR3 coding sequence is TGTGCCAGCAGCCAAGGGACAGGGGGCCGGTTTGACACTGAAGCTTTCTTT. Filled out from reference TRBV5-6 and TRBJ1-1, the complete variable domain reads DAGVTQSPTHLIKTRGQQVTLRCSPKSGHDTVSWYQQALGQGPQFIFQYYEEEERQRGNFPDRFSGHQFPNYSSELNVNALLLGDSALYLCASSQGTGGRFDTEAFFGQGTRLTVV.

The chain recombines TRBV10-3 with TRBJ1-5; 7 bases align to TRBD1. The germline V gene encodes CDR1 ENHRY and CDR2 SYGVKD. This CDR3 contains 13 residues. Trimming cost V 10 bases and J 5 bases; bases outside gene matches: 8. CDR3 residues: CASTGERDQPQHF. CDR3 sequence (DNA): TGTGCCAGTACAGGGGAAAGGGATCAGCCCCAGCATTTT.

This chain uses TRBV27 with TRBJ2-1; possibly TRBD2 for D (5 bases). This CDR3 has 17 amino acids. Trimming pared 6 bases from V and 0 bases from J, leaving 18 bases between. The germline gives CDR1 MNHEY, CDR2 SMNVEV (reference sequence). CDR3 sequence: CASRHPGEGSSYNEQFF. The CDR3 nucleotides are TGTGCCAGCAGGCACCCCGGTGAGGGAAGCTCCTACAATGAGCAGTTCTTC.

As DNA, the CDR3 is TGTGCCAGCAGTCAAGGTGTGAGGACCCAGTACTTC. It is translated as CASSQGVRTQYF. The chain couples TRBV2 to TRBJ2-5; D not certain. Germline assignment: CDR1 SNHLY and CDR2 FYNNEI. Trimming left V 5 bases short and J 7 bases short, with 11 bases between. CDR3 length: 12 residues. The variable domain in full, with the rest retrieved from reference TRBV2 and TRBJ2-5, is EPEVTQTPSHQVTQMGQEVILRCVPISNHLYFYWYRQILGQKVEFLVSFYNNEISEKSEIFDDQFSVERPDGSNFTLKIRSTKLEDSAMYFCASSQGVRTQYFGPGTRLLVL.

The V gene is TRBV7-9, the J gene TRBJ2-5; D gene unclear. The germline V and J ends were trimmed by 3 bases and 1 base, with 6 bases remaining between them. The CDR3 has 13 residues. Germline V CDR1 and CDR2: SEHNR, FQNEAQ (reference sequence). The CDR3: CASSFRPQETQYF. The DNA of the CDR3 is TGTGCCAGCAGCTTCCGTCCCCAAGAGACCCAGTACTTC.

This rearrangement joins TRBV30 to TRBJ1-3; possible D gene TRBD1, 5 bases. V shed 3 bases and J shed 3 bases, with 15 bases lying between them. This CDR3 is built from 15 residues. The germline V gene encodes CDR1 GTSNPN and CDR2 SVGIG (reference sequence). DNA for the CDR3: TGTGCCTGGAGCTATGGGGGTTATCGTGGAAACACCATATATTTT. Its protein is CAWSYGGYRGNTIYF.

The chain links TRBV9 to TRBJ2-7; TRBD1 is a possible D gene (5 bases). Germline-derived CDR1 and CDR2 are SGDLS and YYNGEE. This CDR3 is 16 amino acids long. Trimming took 3 bases from V and 0 from J, leaving 16 bases between them. In DNA, the CDR3 is TGTGCCAGCAGCGCCGACAGTTTAGGGGTCTCCTACGAGCAGTACTTC. Translating gives CASSADSLGVSYEQYF.

The chain combines TRBV28 with TRBJ1-6, with no clear D. V gave up 5 bases and J gave up 0 bases, with 8 bases separating them. The CDR3 spans 15 residues. Germline lookup yields CDR1 MDHEN and CDR2 SYDVKM. The CDR3 here is CASSGGSSYNSPLHF. In DNA, the CDR3 is TGTGCCAGCAGTGGAGGGAGCTCCTATAATTCACCCCTCCACTTT.